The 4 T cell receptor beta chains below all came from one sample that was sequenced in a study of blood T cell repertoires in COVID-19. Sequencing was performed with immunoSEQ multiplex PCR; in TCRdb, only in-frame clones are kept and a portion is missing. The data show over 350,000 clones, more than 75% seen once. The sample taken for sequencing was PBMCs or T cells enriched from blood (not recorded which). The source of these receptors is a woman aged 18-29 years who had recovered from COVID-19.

The CDR3 bases are TGCGCCAGCAGCTATGCCCGGGGGGACACTGAAGCTTTCTTT. Translation gives CASSYARGDTEAFF. The genes are TRBV5-1 and TRBJ1-1; maybe TRBD1 (5 bases). The germline V gene has CDR1 SGHRS and CDR2 YFSETQ. V was clipped by 3 bases and J by 3 bases, with 12 bases between them. The CDR3 extends over 14 amino acids.

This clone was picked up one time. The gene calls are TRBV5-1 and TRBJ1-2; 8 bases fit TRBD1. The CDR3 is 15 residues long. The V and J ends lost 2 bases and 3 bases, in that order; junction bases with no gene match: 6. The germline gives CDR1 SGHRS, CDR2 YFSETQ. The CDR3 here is CASSLGQGDYYGYTF. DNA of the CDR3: TGCGCCAGCAGCTTAGGACAGGGTGATTACTATGGCTACACCTTC.

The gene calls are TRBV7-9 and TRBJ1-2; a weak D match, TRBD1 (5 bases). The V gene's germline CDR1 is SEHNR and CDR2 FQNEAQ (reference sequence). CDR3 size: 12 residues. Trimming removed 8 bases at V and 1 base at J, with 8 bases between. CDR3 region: CASEDNNYGYTF. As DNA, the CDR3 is TGTGCCAGCGAGGACAATAACTATGGCTACACCTTC.

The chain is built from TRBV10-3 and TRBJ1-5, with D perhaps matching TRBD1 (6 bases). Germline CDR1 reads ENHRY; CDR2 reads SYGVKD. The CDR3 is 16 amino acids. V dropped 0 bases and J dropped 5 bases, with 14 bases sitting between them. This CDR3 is CAISESWGRGDQPQHF. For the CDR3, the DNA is TGTGCCATCAGTGAGTCGTGGGGGCGAGGAGATCAGCCCCAGCATTTT.